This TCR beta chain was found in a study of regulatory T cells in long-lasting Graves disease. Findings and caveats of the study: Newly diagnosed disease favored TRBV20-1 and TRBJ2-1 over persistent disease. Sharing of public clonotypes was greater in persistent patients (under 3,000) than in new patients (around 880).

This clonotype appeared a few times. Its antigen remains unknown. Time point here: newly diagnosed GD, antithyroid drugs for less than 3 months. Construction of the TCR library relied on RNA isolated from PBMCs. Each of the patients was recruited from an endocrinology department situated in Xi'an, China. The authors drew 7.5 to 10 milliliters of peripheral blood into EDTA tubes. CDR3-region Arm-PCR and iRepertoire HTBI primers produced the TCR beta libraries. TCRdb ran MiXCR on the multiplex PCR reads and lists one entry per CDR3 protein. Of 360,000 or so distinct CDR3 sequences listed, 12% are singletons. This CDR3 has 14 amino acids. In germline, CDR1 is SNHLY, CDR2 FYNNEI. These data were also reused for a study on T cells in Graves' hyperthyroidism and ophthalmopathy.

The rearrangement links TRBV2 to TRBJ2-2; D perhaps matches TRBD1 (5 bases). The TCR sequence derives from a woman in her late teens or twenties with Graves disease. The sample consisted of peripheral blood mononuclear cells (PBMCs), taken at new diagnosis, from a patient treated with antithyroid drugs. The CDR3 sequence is CAVTATANTGELFF. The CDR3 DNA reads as TGTGCGGTGACAGCCACGGCTAACACCGGGGAGCTGTTTTTT.